The clone carrying this T cell receptor beta chain has only a few counts. The entry originates in a study of T-cell reconstitution after alpha-beta-depleted transplantation in children. Unmatched junction bases numbered 9, after V lost 8 bases and J lost 6 bases. The CDR3 runs 14 residues. Unique molecular identifiers were incorporated when the TCRbeta library was constructed. TCRdb re-called the PCR reads through MiXCR, storing one row per CDR3 protein. Among around 370,000 distinct CDR3 sequences listed, about 9.3% were seen once. The chain combines TRBV12-3 or TRBV12-4 with TRBJ2-7; 11 nucleotides agree with TRBD2. This material consisted of PBMCs from the stem cell graft donor, taken from the stem cell graft. This clonotype originated in a human donor who donated a stem cell graft to a child with acute lymphoblastic leukemia. The DNA of the CDR3 is TGTGCCAGCCGCCTAGCGGGAGGAGTCTCCGAGCAGTACTTC. As protein: CASRLAGGVSEQYF.